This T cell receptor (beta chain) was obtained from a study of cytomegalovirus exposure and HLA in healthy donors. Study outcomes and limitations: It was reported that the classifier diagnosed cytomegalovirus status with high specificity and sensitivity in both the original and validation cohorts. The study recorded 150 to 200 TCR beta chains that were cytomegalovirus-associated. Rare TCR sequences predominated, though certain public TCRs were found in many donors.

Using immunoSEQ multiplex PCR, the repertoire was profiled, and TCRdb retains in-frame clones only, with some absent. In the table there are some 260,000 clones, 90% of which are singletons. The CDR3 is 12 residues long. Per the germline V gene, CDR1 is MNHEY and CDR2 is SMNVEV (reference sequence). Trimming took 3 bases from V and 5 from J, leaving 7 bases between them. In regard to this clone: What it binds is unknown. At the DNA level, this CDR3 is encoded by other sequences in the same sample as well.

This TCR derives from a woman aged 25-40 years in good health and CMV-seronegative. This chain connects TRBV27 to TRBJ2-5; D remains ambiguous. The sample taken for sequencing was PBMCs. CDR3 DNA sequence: TGTGCCAGCAGTTTGAGTGGGGAGACCCAGTACTTC. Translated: CASSLSGETQYF.